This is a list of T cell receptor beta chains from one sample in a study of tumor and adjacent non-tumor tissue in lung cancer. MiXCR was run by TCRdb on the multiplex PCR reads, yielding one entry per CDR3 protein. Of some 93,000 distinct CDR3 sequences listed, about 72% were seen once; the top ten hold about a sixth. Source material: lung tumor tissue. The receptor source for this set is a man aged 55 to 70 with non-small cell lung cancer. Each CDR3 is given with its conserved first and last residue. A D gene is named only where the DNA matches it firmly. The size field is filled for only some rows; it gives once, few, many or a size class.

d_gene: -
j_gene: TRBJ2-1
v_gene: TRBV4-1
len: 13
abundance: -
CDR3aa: CASLGGTGNEQFF
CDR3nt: TGCGCCAGCTTAGGGGGAACGGGAAATGAGCAGTTCTTC

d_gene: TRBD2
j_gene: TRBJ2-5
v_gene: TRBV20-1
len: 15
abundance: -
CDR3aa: CSARETSGSQETQYF
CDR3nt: TGCAGTGCTAGAGAAACTAGCGGGTCTCAAGAGACCCAGTACTTC

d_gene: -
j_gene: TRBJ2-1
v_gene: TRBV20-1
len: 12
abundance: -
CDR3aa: CNARGFINEQFF
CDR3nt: TGCAATGCTAGGGGTTTTATTAATGAGCAGTTCTTC

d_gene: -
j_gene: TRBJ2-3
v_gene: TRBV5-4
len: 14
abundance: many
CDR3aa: CASTKDRGRDTQYF
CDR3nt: TGTGCCAGCACCAAGGATAGGGGACGAGATACGCAGTATTTT

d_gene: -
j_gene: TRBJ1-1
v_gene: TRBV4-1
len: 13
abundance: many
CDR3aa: CTSSPSFDIRAFF
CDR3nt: TGCACCAGCAGCCCCTCATTCGACATTAGAGCTTTCTTT

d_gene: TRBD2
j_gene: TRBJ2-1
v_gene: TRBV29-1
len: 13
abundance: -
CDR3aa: CSVGVAGGLGGFF
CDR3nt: TGCAGCGTAGGAGTTGCGGGAGGTCTGGGGGGGTTCTTC

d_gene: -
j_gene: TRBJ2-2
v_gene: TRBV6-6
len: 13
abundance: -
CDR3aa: CAGSLTVNGELFF
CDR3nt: TGTGCCGGCAGCCTGACAGTCAACGGGGAGCTGTTTTTT

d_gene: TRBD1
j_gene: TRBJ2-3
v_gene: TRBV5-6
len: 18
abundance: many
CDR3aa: CASSLGLGTGTSTDTQYF
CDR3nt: TGTGCCAGCAGCTTGGGACTGGGGACAGGAACTAGCACAGATACGCAGTATTTT

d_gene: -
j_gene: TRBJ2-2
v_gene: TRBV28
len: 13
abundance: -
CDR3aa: CASSRGPTEELFF
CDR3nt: TGTGCCAGCAGCCGGGGTCCCACCGAGGAGCTGTTTTTT

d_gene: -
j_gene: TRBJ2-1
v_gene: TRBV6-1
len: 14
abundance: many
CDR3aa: CATYTLLQDNEQFF
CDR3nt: TGTGCCACCTACACTCTCTTACAGGACAATGAGCAGTTCTTC

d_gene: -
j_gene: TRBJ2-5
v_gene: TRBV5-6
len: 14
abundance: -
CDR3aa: CASSWDFRGETQYF
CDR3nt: TGTGCCAGCAGCTGGGACTTCAGGGGAGAGACCCAGTACTTC

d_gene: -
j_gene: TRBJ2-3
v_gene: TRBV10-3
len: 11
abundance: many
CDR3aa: CAISGSDTQYF
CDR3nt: TGTGCCATCAGTGGCTCTGACACGCAGTATTTT

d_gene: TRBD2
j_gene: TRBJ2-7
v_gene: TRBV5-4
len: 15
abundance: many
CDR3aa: CASSLSGTSGYEQYF
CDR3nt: TGTGCCAGCAGCCTAAGTGGGACTAGCGGATACGAGCAGTACTTC

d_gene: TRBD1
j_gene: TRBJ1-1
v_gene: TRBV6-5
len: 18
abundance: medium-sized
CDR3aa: CASSSLLGQAGRGTEAFF
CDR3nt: TGTGCCAGCAGTTCACTACTAGGACAGGCGGGAAGGGGCACTGAAGCTTTCTTT

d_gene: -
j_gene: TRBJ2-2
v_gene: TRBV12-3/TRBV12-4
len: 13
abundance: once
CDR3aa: CASTPERSGELFF
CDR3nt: TGTGCTAGCACTCCTGAGCGGAGCGGGGAGCTGTTTTTT

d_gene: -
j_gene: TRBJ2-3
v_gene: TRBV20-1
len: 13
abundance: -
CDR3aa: CGGLLGATDTQYF
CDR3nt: TGCGGCGGGTTACTGGGGGCTACAGATACGCAGTATTTT

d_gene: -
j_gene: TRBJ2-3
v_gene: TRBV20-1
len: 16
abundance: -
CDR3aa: CSATHELAHAGEALYF
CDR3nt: TGCAGTGCTACACACGAACTAGCTCATGCTGGTGAGGCGCTGTATTTT

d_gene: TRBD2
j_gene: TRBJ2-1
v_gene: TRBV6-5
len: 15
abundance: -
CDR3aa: CASRKAGGTYNEQFF
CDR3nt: TGTGCCAGCAGGAAAGCGGGAGGGACCTACAATGAGCAGTTCTTC

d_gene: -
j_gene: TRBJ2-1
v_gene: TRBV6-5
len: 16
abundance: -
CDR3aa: CASERIAGRLDNEQFF
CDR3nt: TGTGCCAGTGAGAGAATAGCAGGGAGGTTAGACAATGAGCAGTTCTTC

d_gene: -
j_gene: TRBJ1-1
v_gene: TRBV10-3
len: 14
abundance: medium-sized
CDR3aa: CAISESGTAAEAFF
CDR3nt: TGTGCCATCAGTGAGTCGGGGACGGCTGCTGAAGCTTTCTTT

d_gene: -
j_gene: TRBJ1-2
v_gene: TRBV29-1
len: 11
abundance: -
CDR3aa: CSDRGDIGYTF
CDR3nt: TGCAGCGATCGGGGGGACATCGGCTACACCTTC

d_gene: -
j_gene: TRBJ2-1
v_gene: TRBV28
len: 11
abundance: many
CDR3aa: CASSPRFEQFF
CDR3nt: TGTGCCAGCAGCCCGCGGTTTGAGCAGTTCTTC

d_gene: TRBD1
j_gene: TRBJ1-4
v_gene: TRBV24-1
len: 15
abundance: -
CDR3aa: CATSDPRQGYDKLFF
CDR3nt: TGTGCCACCAGTGATCCTAGACAGGGGTATGATAAACTGTTTTTT

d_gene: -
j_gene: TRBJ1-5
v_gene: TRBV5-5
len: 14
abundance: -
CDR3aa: CGNSAGLMNQPQHF
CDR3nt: TGTGGCAACAGCGCAGGACTGATGAATCAGCCCCAGCATTTT

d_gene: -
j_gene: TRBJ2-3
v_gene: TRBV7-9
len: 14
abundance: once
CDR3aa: CASNFTDSNQPQYF
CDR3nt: TGTGCCAGCAACTTCACAGATAGCAATCAGCCCCAGTATTTT

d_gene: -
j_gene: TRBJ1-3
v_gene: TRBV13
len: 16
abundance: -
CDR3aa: CASSGRQEISGNTIHF
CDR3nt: TGTGCCAGCAGCGGCCGACAGGAGATCTCCGGAAACACCATACATTTT

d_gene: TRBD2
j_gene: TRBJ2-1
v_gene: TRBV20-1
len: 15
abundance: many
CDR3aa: CSAPKRGGLYNEQFF
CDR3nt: TGCAGTGCTCCAAAGCGGGGGGGCCTTTACAATGAGCAGTTCTTC

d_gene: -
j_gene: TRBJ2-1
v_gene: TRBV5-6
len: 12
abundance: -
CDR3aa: CARTRDHNEQFF
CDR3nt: TGTGCCAGAACCCGGGACCACAATGAGCAGTTCTTC

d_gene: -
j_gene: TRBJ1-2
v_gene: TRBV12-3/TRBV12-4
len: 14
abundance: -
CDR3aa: CASSYYFGKRCYTF
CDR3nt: TGTGCCAGCAGCTATTACTTCGGGAAAAGATGCTACACCTTC

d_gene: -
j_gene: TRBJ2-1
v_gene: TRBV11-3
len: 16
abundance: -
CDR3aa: CASSLESRKVEETQFF
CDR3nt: TGTGCCAGCAGCTTAGAGAGTAGGAAAGTCGAAGAGACCCAGTTCTTC

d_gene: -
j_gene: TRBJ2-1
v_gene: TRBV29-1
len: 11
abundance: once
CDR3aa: CNVENTNGQFF
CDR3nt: TGCAACGTTGAAAACACCAATGGGCAGTTCTTC

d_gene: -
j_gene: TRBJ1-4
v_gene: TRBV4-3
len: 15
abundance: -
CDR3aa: CASSQDGRGGENLVF
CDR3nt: TGCGCCAGCAGCCAGGACGGACGGGGAGGGGAAAATCTGGTTTTT

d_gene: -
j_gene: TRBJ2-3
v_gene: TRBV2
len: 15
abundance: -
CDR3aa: CASSPWSMGADTQYF
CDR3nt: TGTGCCAGCAGTCCATGGAGTATGGGCGCAGATACGCAGTATTTT

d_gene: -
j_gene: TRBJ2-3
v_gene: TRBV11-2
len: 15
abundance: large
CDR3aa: CASSLVRINTDTQYF
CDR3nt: TGTGCCAGCAGCTTAGTCCGTATTAACACAGATACGCAGTATTTT

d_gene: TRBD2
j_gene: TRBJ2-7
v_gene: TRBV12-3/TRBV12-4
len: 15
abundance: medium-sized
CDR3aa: CASSLGEGPSYEQYF
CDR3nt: TGTGCCAGCAGTTTAGGGGAGGGACCCTCCTACGAGCAGTACTTC

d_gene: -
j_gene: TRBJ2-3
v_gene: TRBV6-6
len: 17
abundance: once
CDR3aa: CASSYGEDSFCTDTQDF
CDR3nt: TGTGCCAGCAGTTACGGCGAGGACAGTTTCTGCACAGATACGCAGGATTTT

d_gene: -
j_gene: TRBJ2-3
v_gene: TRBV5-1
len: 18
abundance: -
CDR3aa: CTSIFTARLPGQTDTQYF
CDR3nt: TGCACCAGCATCTTCACGGCTAGACTCCCCGGTCAGACAGATACACAGTATTTT

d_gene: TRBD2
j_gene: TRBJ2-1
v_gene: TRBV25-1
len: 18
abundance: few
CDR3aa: CASSRGLAGAGSYNEQFF
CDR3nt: TGTGCCAGCAGTAGGGGACTAGCGGGGGCCGGTTCCTACAATGAGCAGTTCTTC

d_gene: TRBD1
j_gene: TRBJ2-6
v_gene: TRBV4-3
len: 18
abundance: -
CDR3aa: CSSSHDGTGFSGANILTF
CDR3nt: TGCTCCAGCAGCCACGACGGGACAGGTTTCTCTGGGGCCAACATCCTGACTTTC

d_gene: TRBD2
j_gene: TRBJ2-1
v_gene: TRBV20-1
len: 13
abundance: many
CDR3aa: CSAPSGGYNEQFF
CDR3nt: TGCAGTGCTCCTAGCGGGGGGTACAATGAGCAGTTCTTC

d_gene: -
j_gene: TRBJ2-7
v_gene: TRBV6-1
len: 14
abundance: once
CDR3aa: CASSVIRVPNEQYF
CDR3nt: TGTGCCAGCAGTGTAATCAGGGTGCCGAATGAGCAGTACTTC

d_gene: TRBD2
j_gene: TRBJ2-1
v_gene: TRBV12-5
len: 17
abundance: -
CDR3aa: CASGRPGLAGLYNEQFF
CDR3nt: TGTGCTAGTGGTCGCCCCGGGCTAGCGGGACTTTACAATGAGCAGTTCTTC

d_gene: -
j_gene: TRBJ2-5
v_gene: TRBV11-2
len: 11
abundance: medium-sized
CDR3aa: CASSLEGTPWF
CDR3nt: TGTGCCAGCAGCTTAGAGGGGACACCATGGTTC

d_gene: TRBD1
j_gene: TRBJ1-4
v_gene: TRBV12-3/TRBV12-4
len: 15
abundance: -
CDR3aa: CASSPGRDRGEKLFF
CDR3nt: TGTGCCAGTAGCCCCGGCAGGGACAGGGGTGAAAAACTGTTTTTT

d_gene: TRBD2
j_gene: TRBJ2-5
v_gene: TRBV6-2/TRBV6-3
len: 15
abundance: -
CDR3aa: CARRAARESRETQYF
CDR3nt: TGTGCCAGAAGAGCGGCGCGGGAGTCTCGAGAGACCCAGTACTTC

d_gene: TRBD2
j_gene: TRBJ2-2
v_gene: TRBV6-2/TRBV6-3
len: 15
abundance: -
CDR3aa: CASSLTSGSVGDLFF
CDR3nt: TGTGCCAGCAGCCTGACTAGCGGGAGTGTCGGGGACCTGTTTTTT

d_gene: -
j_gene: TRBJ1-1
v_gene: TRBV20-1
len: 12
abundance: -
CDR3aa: CNASRGNNEAFF
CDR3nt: TGCAATGCCTCGAGGGGGAACAATGAAGCTTTCTTT

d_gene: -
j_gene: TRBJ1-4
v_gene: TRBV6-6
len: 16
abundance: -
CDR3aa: CASSYSPTSTNKKLFF
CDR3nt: TGTGCCAGCAGTTACAGCCCCACGAGTACTAATAAAAAACTGTTTTTT

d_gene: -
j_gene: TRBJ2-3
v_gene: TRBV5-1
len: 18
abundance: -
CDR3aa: CASSPQGAAGYSTDAQYF
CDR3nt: TGCGCCAGCAGCCCCCAGGGTGCCGCGGGGTATAGCACAGATGCGCAGTATTTT

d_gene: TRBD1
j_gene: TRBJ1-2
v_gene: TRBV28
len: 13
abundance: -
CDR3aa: CATNGQGYYGYAF
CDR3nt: TGTGCCACCAACGGACAGGGATACTATGGCTACGCCTTC

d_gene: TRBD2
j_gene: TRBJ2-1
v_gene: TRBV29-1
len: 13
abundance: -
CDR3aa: CSVNQRGLGEKFF
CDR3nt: TGCAGCGTTAACCAACGGGGACTAGGGGAGAAGTTCTTC